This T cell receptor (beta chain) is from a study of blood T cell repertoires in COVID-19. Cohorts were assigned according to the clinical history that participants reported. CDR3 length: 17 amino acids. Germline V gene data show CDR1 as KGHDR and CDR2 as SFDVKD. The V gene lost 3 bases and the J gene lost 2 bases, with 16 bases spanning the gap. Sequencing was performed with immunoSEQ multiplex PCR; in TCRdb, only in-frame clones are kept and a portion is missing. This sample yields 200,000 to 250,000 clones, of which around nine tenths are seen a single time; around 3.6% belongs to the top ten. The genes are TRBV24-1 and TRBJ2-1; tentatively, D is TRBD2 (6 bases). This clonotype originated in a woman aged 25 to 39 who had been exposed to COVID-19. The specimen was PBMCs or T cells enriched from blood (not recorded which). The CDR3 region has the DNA TGTGCCACCAGTGATCGAGGAGGCGGGGCCCCCTACAATGAGCAGTTCTTC. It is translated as CATSDRGGGAPYNEQFF.